This section outlines one T cell receptor (beta chain) sequence together with its context. This record belongs to a study of technical replicates of blood from a handful of donors. V shed 3 bases, J shed 9 bases, and the junction held 11 bases outside the gene matches. Looked up from germline, CDR1 is LNHDA and CDR2 is SQIVND (reference sequence). The CDR3 length is 16 residues. Only in-frame clones appear in the TCRdb table, and some are missing; sequencing was by immunoSEQ multiplex PCR. The repertoire holds around 13,000 clones, 79% seen once, with more than 10% in the top ten. This clonotype originated in a human donor in good health. The material sequenced was PBMCs. The chain links TRBV19 to TRBJ2-1; 10 nucleotides match TRBD2. The CDR3 sequence is CASSIRSGRASGEQFF. CDR3 DNA: TGTGCCAGTAGTATCCGCAGCGGGAGGGCCTCTGGTGAGCAGTTCTTC.